This T cell receptor beta chain was captured by sequencing in a study of shared clonotypes between healthy human individuals. The protocol was immunoSEQ multiplex PCR, while the TCRdb copy is restricted to in-frame clones and leaves out a portion. The data hold 1.5 million to 2.5 million clones, with about 95% observed a single time. Selected positively for CCR7 and CD45RO-negative, naive CD8 cells excluded terminally differentiated effector memory CD45RA+ cells. The ends lost 5 bases at V and 1 base at J; junction bases unmatched: 5. The germline V gene encodes CDR1 MDHEN and CDR2 SYDVKM. The CDR3 totals 14 residues.

The rearrangement joins TRBV28 to TRBJ2-7; 7 bases are shared with TRBD1. The sample consisted of naive CD8+ T cells sorted from blood. The clonotype originates from a young man in good health. CDR3: CASSVTGKSYEQYF. The CDR3, as DNA: TGTGCCAGCAGTGTGACAGGGAAGTCCTACGAGCAGTACTTC. Looking up the rest from reference TRBV28 and TRBJ2-7 gives the full variable domain: DVKVTQSSRYLVKRTGEKVFLECVQDMDHENMFWYRQDPGLGLRLIYFSYDVKMKEKGDIPEGYSVSREKKERFSLILESASTNQTSMYLCASSVTGKSYEQYFGPGTRLTVT.